Each of the 20 T cell receptor beta chains below was sequenced from the same sample in a study of cytomegalovirus exposure and HLA in healthy donors. Measured with immunoSEQ multiplex PCR; TCRdb has only the in-frame clones, and not every one. Here the sample spans 200,000 or so clones, around 90% being singletons. Material for sequencing was PBMCs. These receptor sequences come from a woman aged 18-30 years in good health and CMV-seronegative.

This clone showed up just once. The chain has TRBV6-1 and TRBJ2-2; D is perhaps TRBD1 (5 bases). V lost 5 bases and J lost 3, with 13 bases in between. Germline V gene data show CDR1 as MNHNS and CDR2 as SASEGT. The CDR3 length is 15 residues. This CDR3 is CASSMGQPHTGELFF. The CDR3 DNA reads TGTGCCAGCAGTATGGGGCAGCCCCACACCGGGGAGCTGTTTTTT.

To note about this clone: Its ends do not fully match the called genes, so a read error is possible. This chain connects TRBV18 to TRBJ2-3; the match to TRBD1 covers 9 bases. Germline-derived CDR1 and CDR2 are KGHSH and LQKENI. The CDR3 is 15 amino acids. The CDR3 loop reads CASSPQQGATDTQYF. In DNA form, the CDR3 reads TGTGCCAGCTCTCCACAACAGGGGGCCACAGATACGCAGTATTTT.

The rearrangement joins TRBV30 to TRBJ1-5; tentatively, D is TRBD1 (5 bases). Germline CDR1 and CDR2: GTSNPN and SVGIG (reference sequence). The CDR3 covers 15 residues. V lost 5 bases and J lost 4, with 18 bases in between. The CDR3 region is CAWGAPTSLNQPQHF. As DNA, the CDR3 is TGTGCCTGGGGGGCCCCGACAAGCCTAAATCAGCCCCAGCATTTT.

V usage is TRBV11-2 and J usage is TRBJ1-5; D uncertain. Trimming removed 5 bases from V and 5 bases from J, with 10 bases in between. Germline V gene lookup returns CDR1 SGHAT and CDR2 FQNNGV. CDR3 length: 13 amino acids. This chain's CDR3 is CASSLEIDQPQHF. CDR3 coding DNA: TGTGCCAGCAGCCTTGAAATAGATCAGCCCCAGCATTTT.

The gene calls are TRBV6-4 and TRBJ1-1, with 7 bases that match TRBD1. Germline CDR1 reads MRHNA; CDR2 reads SNTAGT. J was trimmed by 10 bases and V by 2 bases; bases with no gene match: 7. The CDR3 loop spans 13 amino acids. The CDR3 DNA sequence: TGTGCCAGCAGTGACCCTAGTGGGACAGTAGCTTTCTTT. Its protein is CASSDPSGTVAFF.

The V call is TRBV11-2, the J call TRBJ2-7; TRBD1 agrees at 9 bases. CDR3 length equals 15 residues. V was clipped by 6 bases and J by 2 bases; unmatched bases: 8. Germline V lookup: CDR1 SGHAT, CDR2 FQNNGV. In DNA, the CDR3 is TGTGCCAGCAGAACAGGGGGCGCAAATGCCTACGAGCAGTACTTC. Its protein is CASRTGGANAYEQYF.

The V and J genes are TRBV2 and TRBJ1-1, with TRBD1 as a possible D gene (6 bases). Per germline, CDR1 SNHLY and CDR2 FYNNEI. CDR3 length: 14 amino acids. Trimming pared 6 bases from V and 1 base from J, leaving 12 bases between. CDR3 sequence: CASSWGGRNTEAFF. Here the CDR3 DNA reads TGTGCCAGCAGCTGGGGGGGGCGGAACACTGAAGCTTTCTTT.

V is TRBV19 and J is TRBJ2-1, with 7 bases identical to TRBD2. Germline CDR1 and CDR2: LNHDA and SQIVND (reference sequence). The junction had 4 bases not matched to a gene; V was cut back by 4 bases and J by 4 bases. This CDR3 has 14 amino acids. CDR3 sequence (DNA): TGTGCCAGTAGTACTGAGCGGGGTTACAATGAGCAGTTCTTC. It encodes CASSTERGYNEQFF.

The genes are TRBV13 and TRBJ2-7, with TRBD1 identical over 9 bases. Germline CDR1 PRHDT, CDR2 FYEKMQ (reference sequence). The length of the CDR3 is 14 residues. Trimming took 4 bases from V and 6 from J; bases not matched to a gene: 7. In DNA, the CDR3 is TGTGCCAGCAGCTACCGGACAGGGGAGGGCGAGCAGTACTTC. Its protein is CASSYRTGEGEQYF.

V is TRBV7-3 and J is TRBJ2-1; the match to TRBD2 covers 8 bases. The trim removed 2 bases at V and 5 bases at J, leaving 8 bases unmatched. Germline CDR1 reads SGHTA; CDR2 reads FQGTGA. The CDR3 contains 16 residues. CDR3 coding DNA: TGTGCCAGCAGCTTACAATCGATAGCGGGACACAATGAGCAGTTCTTC. As protein: CASSLQSIAGHNEQFF.

The chain is built from TRBV28 and TRBJ1-1, with a tentative D call TRBD1 (6 bases). V was shortened by 3 bases and J by 8 bases, with 10 bases between the two germline ends. Germline CDR1 is MDHEN and CDR2 is SYDVKM. The CDR3 has 12 residues. The CDR3 region has the DNA TGTGCCAGCAGTTTTCTCAGGGGAGAAGCTTTCTTT. Translation gives CASSFLRGEAFF.

This clone showed up just once. This chain joins TRBV4-1 and TRBJ1-4; TRBD1 aligns across 7 bases. V shed 8 bases, J shed 7 bases, and the junction held 10 bases outside the gene matches. The CDR3 totals 14 residues. In germline, CDR1 is MGHRA, CDR2 YSYEKL. This CDR3 reads CASAKGALVEKLFF. CDR3 coding DNA: TGCGCCAGCGCCAAGGGGGCTCTGGTTGAAAAACTGTTTTTT.

The chain recombines TRBV6-1 with TRBJ2-1; 7 bases are shared with TRBD1. CDR3 length: 14 amino acids. Looked up from germline, CDR1 is MNHNS and CDR2 is SASEGT. Germline trimming cut 4 bases from V and 4 bases from J; bases unmatched to any gene: 4. The DNA of the CDR3 is TGTGCCAGCAGTGGTAACAGGGGATACAATGAGCAGTTCTTC. Amino acid sequence: CASSGNRGYNEQFF.

V and J are TRBV29-1 and TRBJ2-2; tentative D call: TRBD1 (6 bases). The CDR3 runs to 15 residues. V was shortened by 1 base and J by 3 bases, with 12 bases between the two germline ends. Germline loops: CDR1 SQVTM, CDR2 ANQGSEA. As DNA, the CDR3 is TGCAGCGTTGAAGCCCCAAGGGGGTACACCGGGGAGCTGTTTTTT. Its translation: CSVEAPRGYTGELFF.

This clone was seen only once. This chain joins TRBV15 and TRBJ2-7; possible D gene TRBD2, 5 bases. Deletions cut 2 bases from V and 3 bases from J, with 11 bases between. Germline lookup yields CDR1 LNHNV and CDR2 YYDKDF (reference sequence). The CDR3 is 14 amino acids. CDR3: CATSRSRAGYEQYF. CDR3 in DNA: TGTGCCACCAGCAGATCCCGGGCGGGCTACGAGCAGTACTTC.

The genes are TRBV10-1 and TRBJ2-7; D is perhaps TRBD2 (5 bases). Germline-derived CDR1 and CDR2 are WNHNN and SYGVQD (reference sequence). Trimming removed 10 bases from V and 5 bases from J, with 18 bases in between. The CDR3 runs 13 residues. The CDR3 DNA reads TGCGCCACTTCTAGCAAAACTAACAACGAGCAGTACTTC. It codes for CATSSKTNNEQYF.

This chain connects TRBV11-2 to TRBJ1-6; 9 nucleotides match TRBD1. V lost 5 bases and J lost 9; bases outside the gene matches: 8. The CDR3 is 15 residues long. Germline V gene data show CDR1 as SGHAT and CDR2 as FQNNGV. CDR3 sequence (DNA): TGTGCCAGCAGCCCCCAAACAGGGGGCGTTTCACCCCTCCACTTT. Translation: CASSPQTGGVSPLHF.

This sequence joins TRBV7-9 and TRBJ1-2; unclear D gene. CDR1 SEHNR and CDR2 FQNEAQ come from the germline V gene (reference sequence). V lost 4 bases to trimming and J lost 3 bases, with 15 bases between them. This CDR3 comprises 15 residues. In nucleotides, the CDR3 is TGTGCCAGCAGCTATAGCTCAGCAGATCACTATGGCTACACCTTC. Its protein is CASSYSSADHYGYTF.

This rearrangement joins TRBV5-1 to TRBJ1-1; tentative D call: TRBD1 (5 bases). V dropped 1 base and J dropped 3 bases, with 10 bases sitting between them. The CDR3 loop spans 14 amino acids. The germline V gene encodes CDR1 SGHRS and CDR2 YFSETQ. CDR3 nucleotide sequence: TGCGCCAGCAGCTTGTGGCGGGGGGACACTGAAGCTTTCTTT. Its protein product is CASSLWRGDTEAFF.

The chain recombines TRBV21-1 with TRBJ2-7; no DNA check was done on the table's D call, TRBD2. TRBV21-1 is a known pseudogene. The CDR3 is 17 residues long. Here the CDR3 reads CASSKGWTSRPSYEQYF. The CDR3 DNA sequence: TGTGCCAGCAGCAAAGGATGGACTAGCCGACCATCCTACGAGCAGTACTTC.